This TCR beta chain was recovered during a study of T cells expressing NK-cell markers. Across the study: Sorted CD3+CD56-NKG2C+, CD3+CD56+NKG2C- and CD3+CD56+NKG2C+ T cells were the source of the TCR beta repertoires. Study outcomes and limitations: More than 5 donors carried dominant NKG2C+ clonotypes that made up roughly 1.0-7.0% of their CD8+ T cells.

To note about this clonotype: What it recognizes is unknown.

Production of TCR beta cDNA relied on 5'RACE template switching with UMIs. Reanalyzing the 5' RACE reads, TCRdb keeps one entry per CDR3 protein, without DNA. This sample's table has approximately 550,000 distinct CDR3 sequences. The sequence was obtained from a man aged 18 to 29 in good health. The sequenced sample consisted of blood T cells: a sorted CD56 or NKG2C T cell subset, CD4+ or CD8+ T cells, or bulk PBMC T cells (not recorded which).

CDR3 residues: CASSIPGQGGTGELFF. J is TRBJ2-2 and V is TRBV9; TCRdb indicates TRBD1, and absent DNA this call remains unverified. Looked up from germline, CDR1 is SGDLS and CDR2 is YYNGEE. This CDR3 has 16 residues.